The rows below give T cell receptor beta chains drawn from one sample of a study of T cell responses to AZD1222 COVID-19 vaccine. Libraries were prepared by immunoSEQ multiplex PCR; TCRdb keeps only in-frame clonotypes and omits some of them. The repertoire holds around 170,000 clones, with 85% to 95% as singletons. Sequencing was performed on peripheral blood, taken 28 days after the second AZD1222 dose. Receptor source: an adult who received the AZD1222 COVID-19 vaccine. The conserved cysteine and the conserved F or W are not part of the CDR3 here. Only some rows state a clone size, as once, few, many or a class for expanded clones.

size: NA; J: TRBJ2-7; V: TRBV10-2; length: 11; CDR3: ASRDRDHYEQY
size: NA; J: TRBJ1-2; V: TRBV4-2; length: 12; CDR3: ASSPGTAFEGYT
size: NA; J: TRBJ1-1; V: TRBV5-1; length: 11; CDR3: ASSLLGETEAF
size: NA; J: TRBJ1-5; V: TRBV19; length: 15; CDR3: ASRRSGQGNSNQPQH
size: NA; J: TRBJ2-3; V: TRBV3-1/TRBV3-2; length: 13; CDR3: ASSHLAGGPDTQY
size: NA; J: TRBJ1-2; V: TRBV24-1; length: 9; CDR3: ATSRGYGYT
size: NA; J: TRBJ2-1; V: TRBV6-5; length: 13; CDR3: ASRAIPPLYNVQF
size: NA; J: TRBJ1-1; V: TRBV9; length: 12; CDR3: ASSATTGNTEAF
size: NA; J: TRBJ2-1; V: TRBV11-2; length: 9; CDR3: ASSPGTPIF
size: NA; J: TRBJ2-2; V: TRBV25-1; length: 14; CDR3: ASSEFRGDFSGELF
size: NA; J: TRBJ1-5; V: TRBV3-1/TRBV3-2; length: 12; CDR3: ASSRGTGAQPQH
size: NA; J: TRBJ2-5; V: TRBV3-1/TRBV3-2; length: 12; CDR3: ASRQTSGKETQY
size: NA; J: TRBJ2-3; V: TRBV5-1; length: 12; CDR3: ASSGGTGTDTQY
size: NA; J: TRBJ1-5; V: TRBV6-4; length: 13; CDR3: ASSDWGPVNQPQH
size: NA; J: TRBJ2-2; V: TRBV7-3; length: 14; CDR3: ASSPQGQPNTGELF
size: NA; J: TRBJ1-6; V: TRBV2; length: 13; CDR3: ASSLLGQANSPLH
size: NA; J: TRBJ2-7; V: TRBV20-1; length: 11; CDR3: SASRRSSYEQY
size: NA; J: TRBJ2-1; V: TRBV7-3; length: 13; CDR3: ASSSLAGGPNEQF
size: NA; J: TRBJ2-5; V: TRBV7-2; length: 15; CDR3: ASSLVWLWTGGETQY
size: NA; J: TRBJ1-2; V: TRBV7-2; length: 13; CDR3: ASSLGGQGSYGYT
size: NA; J: TRBJ2-5; V: TRBV19; length: 11; CDR3: ASGTSGGETQY
size: NA; J: TRBJ2-5; V: TRBV7-2; length: 13; CDR3: ASILVGSMGETQY
size: NA; J: TRBJ2-7; V: TRBV19; length: 13; CDR3: ASSPQRQSSYEQY
size: NA; J: TRBJ1-3; V: TRBV3-1/TRBV3-2; length: 14; CDR3: ASSRGGGLSGNTIY
size: NA; J: TRBJ1-5; V: TRBV6-2/TRBV6-3; length: 14; CDR3: ASSNRRTGLNQPQH
size: NA; J: TRBJ1-2; V: TRBV5-1; length: 12; CDR3: ASSSGTGGYGYT
size: NA; J: TRBJ2-5; V: TRBV6-1; length: 16; CDR3: ASSGLAGVGGDQETQY
size: NA; J: TRBJ2-5; V: TRBV18; length: 15; CDR3: ASSVRGGPTFRETQY
size: NA; J: TRBJ1-6; V: TRBV19; length: 13; CDR3: ASSSPAQGGSPLH
size: NA; J: TRBJ1-1; V: TRBV5-1; length: 14; CDR3: ASSLRQQGWNTEAF
size: NA; J: TRBJ2-3; V: TRBV5-8; length: 13; CDR3: ASSLGLTVTDTQY
size: NA; J: TRBJ2-7; V: TRBV9; length: 14; CDR3: ASSVGQGKEDYEQY
size: NA; J: TRBJ1-1; V: TRBV10-3; length: 10; CDR3: ATGVREAEAF
size: NA; J: TRBJ2-1; V: TRBV7-9; length: 16; CDR3: ASSLGTSGVYSYNEQF
size: NA; J: TRBJ2-6; V: TRBV6-4; length: 16; CDR3: ASSATGTGVSGANVLT
size: once; J: TRBJ1-5; V: TRBV19; length: 15; CDR3: ASSWGITRYSNQPQH
size: once; J: TRBJ2-2; V: TRBV6-2/TRBV6-3; length: 13; CDR3: ASSYSGGDTGELF
size: once; J: TRBJ2-3; V: TRBV7-2; length: 15; CDR3: ASSLALGGVSTDTQY
size: NA; J: TRBJ2-7; V: TRBV7-8; length: 9; CDR3: ASSPLEEQY
size: NA; J: TRBJ2-3; V: TRBV14; length: 10; CDR3: ASSQLRTTQY
size: NA; J: TRBJ2-2; V: TRBV21-1; length: 13; CDR3: ASNPIWGDTGELF